The source of this T cell receptor (beta chain) is a study of T cells after posttransplantation cyclophosphamide. The CDR3 extends over 17 amino acids. CDR1 is GTSNPN and CDR2 is SVGIG in the germline V gene (reference sequence). Points on this clone: At one boundary the junction diverges from the germline segment, which might be a read error. The same CDR3 also results from other DNA sequences found in this sample.

Here immunoSEQ multiplex PCR was the method, and the copy in TCRdb shows in-frame clones only, minus some. The sample holds tens of thousands of clones, about nine tenths seen once. This sequence joins TRBV30 and TRBJ1-5; D perhaps matches TRBD1 (6 bases). The sequencing input was PBMCs. The receptor's source is a man aged 45 to 65. The CDR3 nucleotides are TGCGCCTGGAGCCGCAGGGAAGGGGGATTTGGCAATCAGCCCCAGCATTTT. Translated: CAWSRREGGFGNQPQHF.